These T cell receptor beta chains were read from a single sample in a study of blood T cell repertoires in COVID-19. Using immunoSEQ multiplex PCR, the repertoire was profiled, and TCRdb retains in-frame clones only, with some absent. The sample holds about 190,000 clones, roughly nine tenths seen once. Sequencing was carried out using peripheral blood. The receptor set was obtained from a man aged 25 to 45 with acute or convalescent COVID-19. Each CDR3 is given with its conserved first and last residue. A D gene is named only where the DNA matches it firmly. Size is stated for part of the rows, as once, few or many counts, or as a class when the clone is expanded.

v_gene,abundance,d_gene,j_gene,CDR3aa,CDR3nt
TRBV28,-,-,TRBJ2-5,CASRRGLSPETQYF,TGTGCCAGCAGAAGGGGTCTATCCCCAGAGACCCAGTACTTC
TRBV9,-,TRBD1,TRBJ1-1,CASSDHRGSIGTEAFF,TGTGCCAGCAGCGACCACAGGGGGTCCATAGGGACTGAAGCTTTCTTT
TRBV11-2,-,TRBD1,TRBJ1-1,CASSSNRDRHTEAFF,TGTGCCAGCAGCTCAAACCGGGACAGGCACACTGAAGCTTTCTTT
TRBV19,-,-,TRBJ1-5,CASSIMGREDQPQHF,TGTGCCAGTAGTATAATGGGGCGCGAGGATCAGCCCCAGCATTTT
TRBV3-1/TRBV3-2,once,TRBD2,TRBJ2-1,CASSQEPTSGLYNEQFF,TGTGCCAGCAGCCAAGAACCGACTAGCGGGCTCTACAATGAGCAGTTCTTC
TRBV10-2,-,-,TRBJ2-7,CASSGYEQYF,TGCGCCAGCAGCGGTTACGAGCAGTACTTC
TRBV9,-,-,TRBJ2-3,CASSVVGRGSTDTQYF,TGTGCCAGCAGCGTAGTTGGGAGGGGGAGCACAGATACGCAGTATTTT
TRBV3-1/TRBV3-2,few,-,TRBJ1-5,CASSHQGGNQPQHF,TGTGCCAGCAGCCATCAGGGAGGTAATCAGCCCCAGCATTTT
TRBV6-1,-,-,TRBJ1-3,CASLGRTYGNTIYF,TGTGCCAGCTTAGGGAGAACGTATGGAAACACCATATATTTT
TRBV10-1,-,-,TRBJ2-2,CASTRGHGTGELFF,TGCGCCAGCACAAGGGGCCACGGCACCGGGGAGCTGTTTTTT
TRBV6-5,-,TRBD2,TRBJ2-3,CASTKSGRGTDTQYF,TGTGCCAGCACCAAGAGCGGGAGGGGCACAGATACGCAGTATTTT
TRBV3-1/TRBV3-2,-,-,TRBJ2-7,CASSHTRSTYEQYF,TGTGCCAGCAGCCATACACGGAGCACCTACGAGCAGTACTTC
TRBV30,-,-,TRBJ2-5,CAWSVRFARYF,TGTGCCTGGAGTGTTAGATTCGCTCGGTACTTC
TRBV28,-,-,TRBJ2-6,CASSLGGSGANVLTF,TGTGCCAGCAGTTTAGGGGGGTCCGGGGCCAACGTCCTGACTTTC
TRBV19,-,TRBD2,TRBJ2-1,CASSKPGTSGRSEQFF,TGTGCCAGTAGTAAACCCGGGACTAGCGGGAGAAGCGAGCAGTTCTTC
TRBV7-9,-,TRBD1,TRBJ1-6,CASSRTGFRSPLHF,TGTGCCAGCAGCCGGACAGGGTTCCGGTCACCCCTCCACTTT
TRBV5-6,-,TRBD2,TRBJ2-1,CASSYLSGADYNEQFF,TGTGCCAGCAGTTATTTGAGCGGGGCTGATTACAATGAGCAGTTCTTC
TRBV6-5,-,TRBD1,TRBJ2-3,CASSPQGVPQYF,TGTGCCAGCAGTCCACAGGGGGTCCCTCAGTATTTT
TRBV3-1/TRBV3-2,-,-,TRBJ1-6,CASSLPSSSYNSPLHF,TGTGCCAGCAGCCTGCCCTCGAGCTCCTATAATTCACCCCTCCACTTT
TRBV3-1/TRBV3-2,-,TRBD1,TRBJ2-2,CASSRGQGTHTGELFF,TGTGCCAGCAGCCGTGGACAGGGGACCCACACCGGGGAGCTGTTTTTT
TRBV19,-,TRBD1,TRBJ1-1,CASSPGQGNTEAFF,TGTGCCAGTAGTCCGGGACAGGGGAACACTGAAGCTTTCTTT
TRBV4-2,-,-,TRBJ2-5,CASSQPSRLKETQYF,TGTGCCAGCAGCCAGCCTTCGCGACTCAAAGAGACCCAGTACTTC
TRBV18,-,TRBD1,TRBJ1-1,CASSIQGRNTEAFF,TGTGCCAGCTCAATACAGGGGAGGAACACTGAAGCTTTCTTT
TRBV5-4,-,-,TRBJ2-5,CASSLGGQGKETQYF,TGTGCCAGCAGCTTGGGGGGCCAAGGGAAAGAGACCCAGTACTTC
TRBV3-1/TRBV3-2,-,TRBD1,TRBJ2-1,CASSQYRGYEQFF,TGTGCCAGCAGCCAATACAGGGGCTATGAGCAGTTCTTC
TRBV27,once,-,TRBJ1-2,CASSLSQALGYTF,TGTGCCAGCAGTTTATCCCAGGCTTTGGGCTACACCTTC
TRBV5-1,few,-,TRBJ1-1,CASHPWEGVGTEAFF,TGCGCCAGCCATCCATGGGAGGGGGTGGGCACTGAAGCTTTCTTT
TRBV19,-,-,TRBJ1-1,CASTHERRRNTEAFF,TGTGCCAGTACTCATGAGAGGAGAAGGAACACTGAAGCTTTCTTT
TRBV27,-,-,TRBJ1-2,CASSNRVGGDNYGYTF,TGTGCCAGCAGTAATAGGGTTGGAGGGGATAACTATGGCTACACCTTC
TRBV27,-,TRBD1,TRBJ1-5,CASSPRQGFNQPQHF,TGTGCCAGCAGCCCAAGACAGGGCTTCAATCAGCCCCAGCATTTT
TRBV28,-,-,TRBJ1-1,CASTLGARLTEAFF,TGTGCCAGCACCTTGGGGGCTAGGTTGACTGAAGCTTTCTTT
TRBV30,-,-,TRBJ2-5,CAWSLGFQETQYF,TGTGCCTGGAGTCTAGGATTCCAAGAGACCCAGTACTTC
TRBV15,once,-,TRBJ2-2,CATSERLGRDAGELFF,TGTGCCACCAGCGAGAGGTTGGGCAGGGATGCCGGGGAGCTGTTTTTT
TRBV6-5,-,-,TRBJ1-2,CASSSRGGGYTF,TGTGCCAGCAGTTCACGGGGGGGCGGCTACACCTTC
TRBV9,-,TRBD1,TRBJ2-7,CASSLQTGDYEQYF,TGTGCCAGCAGCCTCCAGACAGGGGACTACGAGCAGTACTTC
TRBV24-1,few,-,TRBJ1-2,CATSRGSDYGYTF,TGTGCCACCAGTCGGGGATCTGACTATGGCTACACCTTC
TRBV3-1/TRBV3-2,few,-,TRBJ2-7,CASSQVSEQYF,TGTGCCAGCAGCCAAGTGAGCGAGCAGTACTTC
TRBV11-1,-,-,TRBJ1-2,CASSPRDTNYGYTF,TGTGCCAGCAGCCCCCGGGACACCAACTATGGCTACACCTTC
TRBV2,-,-,TRBJ1-1,CASSGTLSATEAFF,TGTGCCAGCAGTGGGACTCTCTCCGCAACTGAAGCTTTCTTT
TRBV6-5,-,-,TRBJ1-4,CASSSAPATNEKLFF,TGTGCCAGCAGCTCCGCCCCAGCAACTAATGAAAAACTGTTTTTT
TRBV3-1/TRBV3-2,-,-,TRBJ2-4,CASSFSPGGSAPPIQYF,TGTGCCAGCAGCTTTTCCCCGGGGGGCTCAGCCCCTCCCATTCAGTACTTC
TRBV6-5,-,-,TRBJ1-1,CASSYSRARTEAFF,TGTGCCAGCAGTTACTCGAGGGCTCGCACTGAAGCTTTCTTT
TRBV28,-,-,TRBJ2-7,CASRSGVEQYF,TGTGCCAGCAGATCCGGGGTCGAGCAGTACTTC
TRBV5-5,-,TRBD1,TRBJ2-5,CASSHRGWETQYF,TGTGCCAGCAGCCACAGGGGGTGGGAGACCCAGTACTTC
TRBV19,-,-,TRBJ1-1,CASSRRWEAFF,TGTGCCAGTAGTCGCCGGTGGGAAGCTTTCTTT
TRBV19,-,-,TRBJ2-5,CASSIGGGPETQYF,TGTGCCAGTAGTATAGGGGGGGGGCCGGAGACCCAGTACTTC
TRBV5-1,-,TRBD2,TRBJ2-7,CASTDGRIPYEQYF,TGCGCCAGCACCGACGGGAGGATTCCCTACGAGCAGTACTTC
TRBV3-1/TRBV3-2,once,-,TRBJ1-2,CASSPNGVNYGYTF,TGTGCCAGCAGCCCGAACGGGGTCAACTATGGCTACACCTTC
TRBV2,-,TRBD1,TRBJ2-7,CASRIPGTGLGSYEQYF,TGTGCCAGCAGAATTCCCGGGACAGGGCTTGGGTCCTACGAGCAGTACTTC
TRBV19,-,-,TRBJ1-5,CASSYGGDNQPQHF,TGTGCCAGTAGTTACGGAGGAGACAATCAGCCCCAGCATTTT
TRBV2,-,TRBD1,TRBJ1-5,CASSRTGGQPQHF,TGTGCCAGCAGTAGAACAGGGGGACAGCCCCAGCATTTT
TRBV3-1/TRBV3-2,-,-,TRBJ2-1,CASSQVSSQGYNEQFF,TGTGCCAGCAGCCAAGTTAGTTCGCAGGGGTACAATGAGCAGTTCTTC
TRBV3-1/TRBV3-2,-,-,TRBJ1-2,CASSQVPSSGLEGYTF,TGTGCCAGCAGCCAAGTACCTTCCAGCGGGTTGGAGGGCTACACCTTC